This T cell receptor (beta chain) comes out of a study of blood T cell repertoires in COVID-19. Turning to the study itself: Donors in the United States, Italy and Spain gave samples during acute or convalescent COVID-19. Sources were T cells, B-cell-depleted T cells, or PBMCs; the material itself was cDNA or gDNA.

The CDR3 loop spans 15 amino acids. From germline, CDR1 is MGHRA and CDR2 YSYEKL. V lost 0 bases and J 4 bases, leaving 12 bases between the germline ends. Original data processing: Amplification of reference gene primers provided the estimated nucleated cell counts. Assay used: immunoSEQ multiplex PCR; TCRdb lists only in-frame clones, some missing. From that table come the V and J calls and clone size; the DNA was used to work out D and trimming. The sample contains a few hundred thousand clones, 82% of which appear only once. Seattle cases were enrolled at active infection and followed longitudinally.

Sequenced sample: peripheral blood. The receptor's source is an elderly woman with COVID-19, enrolled during active disease. The chain links TRBV4-1 to TRBJ1-2; D is uncertain. CDR3 sequence (DNA): TGCGCCAGCAGCCAAGATTCCGGGGTCCCCTATGGCTACACCTTC. This sequence encodes CASSQDSGVPYGYTF.